This T cell receptor beta chain stems from a study of OX40 agonist ivuxolimab in advanced cancers. Study-level information: In three patients, partial responses were observed, one with hepatocellular carcinoma and two with cutaneous melanoma.

In this sample, this clone turned up once. The CDR3 totals 16 residues. V dropped 0 bases and J dropped 0; count of bases not matched to a gene: 5. Germline V gives CDR1 LGHNT, CDR2 FRNRAP. Using immunoSEQ multiplex PCR, the repertoire was profiled, and TCRdb retains in-frame clones only, with some absent. This table has approximately 64,000 clones, around 83% appearing once. V usage is TRBV12-5 and J usage is TRBJ2-7; 7 positions agree with TRBD2. The source was CD4+ or CD8+ T cells sorted from blood, collected in a trial of the OX40 agonist ivuxolimab. The sequence was collected from an adult with an advanced solid tumor such as melanoma, head and neck, liver or kidney cancer. CDR3 DNA: TGTGCTAGTGGTTTGGTACTGAGCGGGAACTCCTACGAGCAGTACTTC. Translated, it gives CASGLVLSGNSYEQYF.